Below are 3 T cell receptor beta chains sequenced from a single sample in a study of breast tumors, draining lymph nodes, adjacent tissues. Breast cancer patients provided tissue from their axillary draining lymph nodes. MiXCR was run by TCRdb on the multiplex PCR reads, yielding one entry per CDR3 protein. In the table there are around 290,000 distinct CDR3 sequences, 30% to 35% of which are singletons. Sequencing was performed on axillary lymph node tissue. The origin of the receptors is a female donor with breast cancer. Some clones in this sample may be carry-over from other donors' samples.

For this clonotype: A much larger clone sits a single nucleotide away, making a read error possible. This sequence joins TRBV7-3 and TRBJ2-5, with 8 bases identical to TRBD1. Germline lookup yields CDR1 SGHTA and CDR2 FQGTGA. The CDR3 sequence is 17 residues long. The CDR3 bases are TGTGCCAGCAGCTTAAAAGCAGGGGGCAAGGTCCAAGAGCCCCAGTACTTC. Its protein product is CASSLKAGGKVQEPQYF.

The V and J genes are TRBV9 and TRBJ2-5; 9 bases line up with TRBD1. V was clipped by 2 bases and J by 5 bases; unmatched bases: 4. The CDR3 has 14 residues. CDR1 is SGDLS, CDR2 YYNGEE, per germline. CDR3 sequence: CASSVRTGVETQYF. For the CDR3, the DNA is TGTGCCAGCAGCGTCCGGACAGGGGTCGAGACCCAGTACTTC.

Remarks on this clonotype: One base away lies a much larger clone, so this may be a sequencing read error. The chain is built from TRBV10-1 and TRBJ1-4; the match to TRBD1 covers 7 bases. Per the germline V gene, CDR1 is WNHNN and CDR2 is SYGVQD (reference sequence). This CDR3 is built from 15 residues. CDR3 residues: CASSEETGYNEKLFF. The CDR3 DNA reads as TGTGCCAGCAGTGAAGAGACAGGGTACAATGAAAAACTGTTTTTT.